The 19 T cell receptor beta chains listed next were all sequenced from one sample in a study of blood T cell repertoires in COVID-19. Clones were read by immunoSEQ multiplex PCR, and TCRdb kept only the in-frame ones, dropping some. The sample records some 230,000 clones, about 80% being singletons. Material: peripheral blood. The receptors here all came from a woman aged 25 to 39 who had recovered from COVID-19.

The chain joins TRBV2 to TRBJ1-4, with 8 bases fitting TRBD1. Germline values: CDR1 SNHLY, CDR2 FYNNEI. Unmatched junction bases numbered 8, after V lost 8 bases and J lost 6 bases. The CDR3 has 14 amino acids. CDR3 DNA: TGTGCCAGCTGGGTCGGACAGGGTTATGAAAAACTGTTTTTT. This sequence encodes CASWVGQGYEKLFF.

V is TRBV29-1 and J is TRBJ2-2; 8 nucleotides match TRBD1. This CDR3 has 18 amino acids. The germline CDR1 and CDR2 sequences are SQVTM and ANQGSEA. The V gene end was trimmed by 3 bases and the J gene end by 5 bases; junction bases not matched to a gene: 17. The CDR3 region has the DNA TGCAGCGTTGAGTTGCGGGACAGGCTCTCTTCGAGGACCGGGGAGCTGTTTTTT. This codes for CSVELRDRLSSRTGELFF.

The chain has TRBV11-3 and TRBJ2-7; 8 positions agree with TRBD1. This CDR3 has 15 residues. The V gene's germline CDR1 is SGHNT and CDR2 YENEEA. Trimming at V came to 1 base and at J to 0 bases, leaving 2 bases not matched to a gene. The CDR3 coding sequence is TGTGCCAGCAGCTTAGGGACAGGGAGCTCCTACGAGCAGTACTTC. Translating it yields CASSLGTGSSYEQYF.

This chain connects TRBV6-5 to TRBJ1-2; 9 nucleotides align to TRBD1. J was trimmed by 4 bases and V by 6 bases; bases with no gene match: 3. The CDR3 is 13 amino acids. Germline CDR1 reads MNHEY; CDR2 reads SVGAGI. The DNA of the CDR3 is TGTGCCAGCAGGGACAGGGGCCTCTATGGCTACACCTTC. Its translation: CASRDRGLYGYTF.

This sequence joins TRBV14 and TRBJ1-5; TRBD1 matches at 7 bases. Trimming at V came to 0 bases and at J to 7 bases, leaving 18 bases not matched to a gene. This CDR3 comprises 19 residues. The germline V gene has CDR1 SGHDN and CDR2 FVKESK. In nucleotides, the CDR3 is TGTGCCAGCAGCCAAGACCCCATCCGGACAGGTTATCCGAGGCAGCCCCAGCATTTT. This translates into CASSQDPIRTGYPRQPQHF.

The CDR3 nucleotides read TGTGCCAGCAGCATAGATAGCGGGGGGCTGGAGACCCAGTACTTC. This codes for CASSIDSGGLETQYF. The rearrangement joins TRBV7-2 to TRBJ2-5, with TRBD2 identical over 10 bases. Trimming removed 5 bases from V and 5 bases from J; junction bases left unmatched: 8. There are 15 residues in the CDR3. Germline V gives CDR1 SGHTA, CDR2 FQGNSA.

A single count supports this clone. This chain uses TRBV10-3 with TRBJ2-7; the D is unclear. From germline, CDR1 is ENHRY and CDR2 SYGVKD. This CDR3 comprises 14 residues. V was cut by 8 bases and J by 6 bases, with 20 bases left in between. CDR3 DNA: TGTGCCATCGGCGCCGCACAGAATGGGCTCGAGCAGTACTTC. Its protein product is CAIGAAQNGLEQYF.

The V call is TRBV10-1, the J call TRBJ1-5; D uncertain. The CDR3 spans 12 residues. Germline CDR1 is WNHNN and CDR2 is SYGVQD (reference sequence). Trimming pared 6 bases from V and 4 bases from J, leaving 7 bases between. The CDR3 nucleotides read TGCGCCAGCAGCGACACGAATCAGCCCCAGCATTTT. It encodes CASSDTNQPQHF.

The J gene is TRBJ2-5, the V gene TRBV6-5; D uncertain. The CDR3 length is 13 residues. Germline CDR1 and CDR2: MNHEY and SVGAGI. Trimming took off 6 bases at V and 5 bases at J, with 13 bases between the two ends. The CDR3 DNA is TGTGCCAGCAGGAACGGTCGGGTTGAGACCCAGTACTTC. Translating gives CASRNGRVETQYF.

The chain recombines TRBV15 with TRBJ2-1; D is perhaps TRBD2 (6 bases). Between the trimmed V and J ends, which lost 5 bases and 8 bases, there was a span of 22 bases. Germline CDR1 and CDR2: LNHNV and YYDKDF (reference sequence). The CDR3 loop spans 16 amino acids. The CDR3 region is CATSANLARRIDEQFF. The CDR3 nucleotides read TGTGCCACCAGCGCAAATCTAGCGAGGAGAATCGATGAGCAGTTCTTC.

The CDR3 here is CASSLLAGAPYNEQFF. The CDR3 DNA sequence: TGTGCCAGTAGCCTCTTAGCGGGAGCCCCCTACAATGAGCAGTTCTTC. The V and J genes are TRBV19 and TRBJ2-1; TRBD2 matches 9 bases. In germline, CDR1 is LNHDA, CDR2 SQIVND (reference sequence). This CDR3 spans 16 amino acids. Trimming took 6 bases from V and 2 from J; bases not matched to a gene: 8. Filled out from reference TRBV19 and TRBJ2-1, the complete variable domain reads DGGITQSPKYLFRKEGQNVTLSCEQNLNHDAMYWYRQDPGQGLRLIYYSQIVNDFQKGDIAEGYSVSREKKESFPLTVTSAQKNPTAFYLCASSLLAGAPYNEQFFGPGTRLTVL.

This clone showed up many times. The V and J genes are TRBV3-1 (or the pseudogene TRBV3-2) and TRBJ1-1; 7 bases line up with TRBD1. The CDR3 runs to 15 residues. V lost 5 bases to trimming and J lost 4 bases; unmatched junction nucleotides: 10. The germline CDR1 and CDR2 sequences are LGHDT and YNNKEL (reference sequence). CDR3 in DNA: TGTGCCAGCAGCGAGTACAGGGGAGAGTTCACTGAAGCTTTCTTT. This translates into CASSEYRGEFTEAFF.

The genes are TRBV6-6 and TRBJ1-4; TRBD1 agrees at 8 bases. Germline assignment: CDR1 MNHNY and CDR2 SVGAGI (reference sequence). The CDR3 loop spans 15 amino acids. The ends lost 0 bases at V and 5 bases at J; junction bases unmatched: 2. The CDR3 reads CASSYSTGVNEKLFF. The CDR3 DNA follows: TGTGCCAGCAGTTACTCGACAGGGGTGAATGAAAAACTGTTTTTT.

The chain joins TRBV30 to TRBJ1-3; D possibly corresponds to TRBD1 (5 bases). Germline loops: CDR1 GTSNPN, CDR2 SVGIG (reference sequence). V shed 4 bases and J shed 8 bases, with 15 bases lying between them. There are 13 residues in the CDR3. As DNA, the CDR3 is TGTGCCTGGAATAGGGGCGGGGCGGACACCATATATTTT. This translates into CAWNRGGADTIYF. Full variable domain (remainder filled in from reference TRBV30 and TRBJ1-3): SQTIHQWPATLVQPVGSPLSLECTVEGTSNPNLYWYRQAAGRGLQLLFYSVGIGQISSEVPQNLSASRPQDRQFILSSKKLLLSDSGFYLCAWNRGGADTIYFGEGSWLTVV.

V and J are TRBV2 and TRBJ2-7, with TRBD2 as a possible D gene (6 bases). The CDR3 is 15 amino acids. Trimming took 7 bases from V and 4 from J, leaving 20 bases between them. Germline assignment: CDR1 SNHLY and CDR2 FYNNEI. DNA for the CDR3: TGTGCCAGCACTTACCTAATGGGGGGTTGGTACGAGCAGTACTTC. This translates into CASTYLMGGWYEQYF.

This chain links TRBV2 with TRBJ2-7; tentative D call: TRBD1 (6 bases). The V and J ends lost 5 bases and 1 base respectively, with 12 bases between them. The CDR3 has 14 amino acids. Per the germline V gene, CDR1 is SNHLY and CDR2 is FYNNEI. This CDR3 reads CASSSTTGSYEQYF. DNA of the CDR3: TGTGCCAGCAGTTCCACGACAGGATCCTACGAGCAGTACTTC.

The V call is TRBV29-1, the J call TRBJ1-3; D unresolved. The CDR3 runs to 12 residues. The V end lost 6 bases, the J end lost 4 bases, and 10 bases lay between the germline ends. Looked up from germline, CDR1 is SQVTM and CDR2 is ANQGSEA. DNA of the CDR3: TGCAGCGTAGTGGAGGCGGGAAACACCATATATTTT. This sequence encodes CSVVEAGNTIYF.

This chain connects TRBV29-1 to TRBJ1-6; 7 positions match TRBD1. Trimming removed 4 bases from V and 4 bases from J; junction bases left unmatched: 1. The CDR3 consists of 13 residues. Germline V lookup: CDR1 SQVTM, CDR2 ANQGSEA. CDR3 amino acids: CSVAQGYNSPLHF. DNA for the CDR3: TGCAGCGTTGCACAGGGGTATAATTCACCCCTCCACTTT.

The DNA of the CDR3 is TGTGCCAGCAGCTTAGACCTAGCGGGAGCTTGGAGCTCCTACGAGCAGTACTTC. Protein sequence: CASSLDLAGAWSSYEQYF. This sequence joins TRBV11-2 and TRBJ2-7; TRBD2 matches 10 bases. Germline lookup yields CDR1 SGHAT and CDR2 FQNNGV. The CDR3 runs to 18 residues. Losses at the gene ends were 0 bases for V and 0 bases for J; bases not matched to a gene: 8.